This T cell receptor (beta chain) was obtained from a study of blood T cell repertoires in COVID-19. Study information: Sites in the United States, Italy and Spain provided acute and convalescent COVID-19 samples. PBMCs, B-cell-depleted T cells, or T cells provided the cDNA or gDNA that made up the material.

Looked up from germline, CDR1 is MNHNY and CDR2 is SVGAGI (reference sequence). V shed 0 bases, J shed 7 bases, and the junction held 2 bases outside the gene matches. This CDR3 comprises 14 residues. Per the original data handling: Estimation of nucleated cell counts was performed using reference gene primer amplification. Repertoires were generated with immunoSEQ multiplex PCR, while TCRdb's copy carries only in-frame clones and drops some. From that table come the V and J calls and clone size; the DNA was used to work out D and trimming. Altogether some 140,000 clones are present, roughly 76% being singletons, with the ten largest covering over 10%.

The sequence was obtained from a man older than 75 with acute or convalescent COVID-19. The gene calls are TRBV6-6 and TRBJ1-5; 8 bases align to TRBD1. What was sequenced was peripheral blood. The CDR3 here is CASSYSTGGQPQHF. In nucleotides, the CDR3 is TGTGCCAGCAGTTACTCAACAGGGGGACAGCCCCAGCATTTT.